These T cell receptor beta chains were read from a single sample in a study of T cell changes during pregnancy in multiple sclerosis. Clones were read by immunoSEQ multiplex PCR, and TCRdb kept only the in-frame ones, dropping some. The sample has about 85,000 clones, approximately 89% seen once. Here the sequenced sample was peripheral blood, taken in the first trimester of pregnancy. Source of these receptors: a female donor with multiple sclerosis, enrolled in a pregnancy study. The CDR3 runs from the conserved cysteine through the conserved F or W. The D gene is left open where the match is weak. Clone sizes are given selectively: once, few, many, or a class where the clone is expanded.

TRBV30	TRBJ1-4	TRBD1	few	TGTGCCTGGAGTGCCGGGACAGGGCTCGGTGAAAAACTGTTTTTT	CAWSAGTGLGEKLFF
TRBV7-3	TRBJ1-5	NA	NA	TGTGCCAGCAGCCCCGGCGACAGTTTTCAGTACAATCAGCCCCAGCATTTT	CASSPGDSFQYNQPQHF
TRBV7-3	TRBJ2-1	TRBD1	NA	TGTGCCAGCAGCTTAAGAGGGGGCGGGTCCTACAATGAGCAGTTCTTC	CASSLRGGGSYNEQFF
TRBV6-4	TRBJ1-5	TRBD1	NA	TGTGCCAGCAGTATCCGGGACAGGGGTTTCAATCAGCCCCAGCATTTT	CASSIRDRGFNQPQHF
TRBV7-6	TRBJ2-1	NA	NA	TGTGCCAGCAGCTTAGGACTCCTCAATGAGCAGTTCTTC	CASSLGLLNEQFF
TRBV5-5	TRBJ1-6	NA	NA	TGTGCCAGCAGCCTGGTTAGCTCCTATAATTCACCCCTCCACTTT	CASSLVSSYNSPLHF
TRBV5-4	TRBJ1-1	NA	NA	TGTGCCAGCAGACCCACAGGCGGAGTATTCACTGAAGCTTTCTTT	CASRPTGGVFTEAFF
TRBV5-4	TRBJ1-1	NA	NA	TGTGCCAGCAGCTTGGATGCAGGGATATCTGAAGCTTTCTTT	CASSLDAGISEAFF
TRBV5-1	TRBJ1-1	NA	medium-sized	TGCGCCAGCAGCCGAACAGGCACTGAAGCTTTCTTT	CASSRTGTEAFF
TRBV2	TRBJ1-1	NA	NA	TGTGCCAGCAGTGTTTGGCCGGGGTCAACTGAAGCTTTCTTT	CASSVWPGSTEAFF
TRBV19	TRBJ2-5	TRBD1	NA	TGTGCCAGTAGTTCAGGACAGGCCCACAAAGAGACCCAGTACTTC	CASSSGQAHKETQYF
TRBV4-2	TRBJ2-2	NA	NA	TGTGCCAGCAGCCAAGCAAGGGGGAACACCGGGGAGCTGTTTTTT	CASSQARGNTGELFF
TRBV6-5	TRBJ2-1	TRBD2	NA	TGTGCCAGCAGCCCCGGGACTAGCGGCCCCAATGAGCAGTTCTTC	CASSPGTSGPNEQFF
TRBV5-1	TRBJ2-1	TRBD2	NA	TGCGCCAGCAGCATACCGACTAGCGGGGCGAATAATGAGCAGTTCTTC	CASSIPTSGANNEQFF
TRBV11-3	TRBJ2-3	NA	NA	TGTGCCAGCAGCTTAGTTGGAGGATCCACAGATACGCAGTATTTT	CASSLVGGSTDTQYF
TRBV7-6	TRBJ2-5	TRBD2	NA	TGTGCCAGCAGCTTAGCCGTTTGGAGCGGGGGGGCAAGGGAGACCCAGTACTTC	CASSLAVWSGGARETQYF
TRBV6-4	TRBJ2-2	TRBD1	NA	TGTGCCAGCAGTTACGGGACAGGGGACACCGGGGAGCTGTTTTTT	CASSYGTGDTGELFF
TRBV29-1	TRBJ2-1	TRBD2	NA	TGCAGCGGGGGACTAGCGGGAGTTACCTACAATGAGCAGTTCTTC	CSGGLAGVTYNEQFF
TRBV5-4	TRBJ2-7	TRBD1	NA	TGTGCCAGCAGCTTGGGCCCTGCAGGGGGAAACTACGAGCAGTACTTC	CASSLGPAGGNYEQYF
TRBV10-1	TRBJ2-1	TRBD2	NA	TGCGCCAGCAGTGAGGAGCTAGCGGGAGGGCCGGGCAATGAGCAGTTCTTC	CASSEELAGGPGNEQFF
TRBV15	TRBJ2-1	NA	NA	TGTGCCACCAGCAGAGGGAGGGAGACGAACAATGAGCAGTTCTTC	CATSRGRETNNEQFF
TRBV9	TRBJ2-5	TRBD2	NA	TGTGCCAGCAGCGTGGGGACTAGCGGGGGGTTTCGGGAGACCCAGTACTTC	CASSVGTSGGFRETQYF
TRBV6-1	TRBJ1-2	NA	NA	TGTGCCAGCAGTGAAAGTCGACACGGCTACACCTTC	CASSESRHGYTF
TRBV29-1	TRBJ1-1	NA	NA	TGCAGCGTTAAGGGGAGGCATCACCGGACGGCTTTCTTT	CSVKGRHHRTAFF
TRBV10-2	TRBJ2-2	NA	few	TGCGCCAGCATTGGCAACACCGGGGAGCTGTTTTTT	CASIGNTGELFF
TRBV28	TRBJ2-7	TRBD1	NA	TGTGCCAGCAGTTCCGGAAGGACAGGGAAAAATTTC	CASSSGRTGKNF
TRBV7-9	TRBJ1-5	TRBD1	NA	TGTGCCAGCAGCCCAGGGGGGATTCAGCCCCAGCATTTT	CASSPGGIQPQHF
TRBV10-3	TRBJ2-3	TRBD1	once	TGTGCCGTCCGGGACAGGGGGATTCAAGATACGCAGTATTTT	CAVRDRGIQDTQYF
TRBV19	TRBJ2-2	NA	NA	TGTGCCAGTAGTATAGAATCAACAGTCCGCACCGGGGAGCTGTTTTTT	CASSIESTVRTGELFF
TRBV27	TRBJ2-1	TRBD2	once	TGTGCCAGCAGTTTTAGCGGGGCTTACAATGAGCAGTTCTTC	CASSFSGAYNEQFF
TRBV6-5	TRBJ2-2	TRBD2	NA	TGTGCCAGCAGTCGGGGACTAGCGGGGGCCGGGGAGCTGTTTTTT	CASSRGLAGAGELFF
TRBV25-1	TRBJ2-5	NA	NA	TGTGCCAGCAGTGACCTCGGAGGAGAAGAGACCCAGTACTTC	CASSDLGGEETQYF
TRBV27	TRBJ2-2	TRBD2	NA	TGTGCCAGCAGTTTAGGACTAGCGGCCGGGGAGCTGTTTTTT	CASSLGLAAGELFF
TRBV27	TRBJ2-5	NA	NA	TGTGCCAGCAGGCGAGGGGTGATGGGAGGAGAGACCCAGTACTTC	CASRRGVMGGETQYF
TRBV21-1	TRBJ2-3	NA	NA	TGTGCCAGCAGCATAGAAGCAGACAGGGGGTTCGAAGGTACAGATACGCAGTATTTT	CASSIEADRGFEGTDTQYF
TRBV28	TRBJ1-5	NA	NA	TGTGCCAGCAGGCCACAGATAAATCAGCCCCAGCATTTT	CASRPQINQPQHF
TRBV29-1	TRBJ2-1	TRBD1	NA	TGCAGCGTAGCCCGGGACAGGGTTGGGGTAGGTTTAGGGGAGCAGTTCTTC	CSVARDRVGVGLGEQFF
TRBV27	TRBJ1-1	NA	NA	TGTGCCAGCAAGCGGCCGGGAACTGAAGCTTTCTTT	CASKRPGTEAFF
TRBV7-8	TRBJ2-6	NA	NA	TGTGCCAGCAGCGAGCTTGGACAAGGCCTTAACTCTGGGGCCAACGTCCTGACTTTC	CASSELGQGLNSGANVLTF
TRBV5-6	TRBJ2-1	NA	NA	TGTGCCAGCAGCTCGGCCCTCGGGGGGCCAAATGAGCAGTTCTTC	CASSSALGGPNEQFF
TRBV2	TRBJ2-7	NA	NA	TGTGCCAGCAGTGAAGCTACCTTACTCTACGAGCAGTACTTC	CASSEATLLYEQYF
TRBV5-4	TRBJ1-1	TRBD1	NA	TGTGCCAGCAGTTCACAGGGGGGTGAAGCTTTCTTT	CASSSQGGEAFF